A single sample gave rise to the 26 T cell receptor beta chains below, sequenced in a study of control samples from healthy donors and cancer patients. TCRdb's table, derived via immunoSEQ multiplex PCR, lists solely in-frame clones and lacks some. The sample includes 170,000 or so clones, roughly 91% of them seen just once. Material for sequencing was blood. The receptor source for this set is a man between 18 and 35 years old in good health.

This chain joins TRBV28 and TRBJ1-2; D possibly corresponds to TRBD1 (6 bases). Germline CDR1 MDHEN, CDR2 SYDVKM. This CDR3 has 13 residues. V was clipped by 4 bases and J by 4 bases, with 10 bases between them. The CDR3 region is CASSSDRIYGYTF. Written as DNA, the CDR3 is TGTGCCAGCAGTTCCGACAGGATCTATGGCTACACCTTC.

The chain combines TRBV2 with TRBJ1-2, with D possibly being TRBD1 (5 bases). Trimming removed 4 bases from V and 8 bases from J, with 11 bases in between. CDR1 is SNHLY, CDR2 FYNNEI, per germline. The CDR3 runs 12 residues. CDR3 bases: TGTGCCAGCAGTGGAACAGGCCTGGGCTACACCTTC. This codes for CASSGTGLGYTF. Complete variable domain (other parts from reference TRBV2 and TRBJ1-2): EPEVTQTPSHQVTQMGQEVILRCVPISNHLYFYWYRQILGQKVEFLVSFYNNEISEKSEIFDDQFSVERPDGSNFTLKIRSTKLEDSAMYFCASSGTGLGYTFGSGTRLTVV.

The J gene is TRBJ1-2, the V gene TRBV6-5; D remains ambiguous. Trimming took 0 bases from V and 4 from J, leaving 6 bases between them. The CDR3 has 13 amino acids. Germline lookup yields CDR1 MNHEY and CDR2 SVGAGI. CDR3: CASSYSGSYGYTF. The CDR3 coding sequence is TGTGCCAGCAGTTACTCAGGCAGCTATGGCTACACCTTC.

The V and J genes are TRBV9 and TRBJ2-3; the match to TRBD2 covers 10 bases. Germline V gives CDR1 SGDLS, CDR2 YYNGEE. The J segment lost 4 bases and the V segment lost 3 bases, leaving 8 bases of the junction unmatched. This CDR3 contains 16 residues. For the CDR3, the DNA is TGTGCCAGCAGCGGAAGAGCGGGGGGGGGAGCAGATACGCAGTATTTT. This sequence encodes CASSGRAGGGADTQYF.

The genes are TRBV27 and TRBJ2-7; 8 bases are a match to TRBD1. After removal of 6 bases from V and 2 bases from J, the junction contained 6 bases not matched to a gene. The length of the CDR3 is 14 residues. Germline V gives CDR1 MNHEY, CDR2 SMNVEV (reference sequence). CDR3 region: CASRRQGPAYEQYF. The CDR3 DNA follows: TGTGCCAGCAGGAGACAGGGGCCAGCCTACGAGCAGTACTTC.

The genes are TRBV3-1 (or the pseudogene TRBV3-2) and TRBJ1-2; D gene ambiguous. The CDR3 runs to 12 residues. Germline V gives CDR1 LGHDT, CDR2 YNNKEL (reference sequence). The V end lost 1 base, the J end lost 4 bases, and 4 bases lay between the germline ends. The CDR3 loop is CASSQVTYGYTF. CDR3 DNA sequence: TGTGCCAGCAGCCAAGTGACCTATGGCTACACCTTC.

The gene calls are TRBV9 and TRBJ1-4, with 8 bases that match TRBD1. The CDR3 contains 15 residues. The junction had 6 bases not matched to a gene; V was cut back by 4 bases and J by 4 bases. Looked up from germline, CDR1 is SGDLS and CDR2 is YYNGEE. CDR3 sequence: CASSFGQGDNEKLFF. The CDR3, as DNA: TGTGCCAGCAGCTTCGGACAGGGCGATAATGAAAAACTGTTTTTT.

CDR3 nucleotides: TGTGCCAGCAGTTACCGGGACAGGGAGGCACCCCTCCACTTT. Translating gives CASSYRDREAPLHF. The chain couples TRBV6-6 to TRBJ1-6; TRBD1 matches at 9 bases. The CDR3 spans 14 residues. The germline V gene encodes CDR1 MNHNY and CDR2 SVGAGI (reference sequence). V was clipped by 2 bases and J by 11 bases; unmatched bases: 4.

A note on this clone: A junction boundary mismatches the germline segment, possibly from a read error. V usage is TRBV7-9 and J usage is TRBJ2-2; D could derive from TRBD1 or TRBD2 (5 bases each). The CDR3 is 14 amino acids. Per germline, CDR1 SEHNR and CDR2 FQNEAQ (reference sequence). This CDR3 reads CASGLDGTPGELFF. CDR3 bases: TGTGCCAGCGGCTTAGACGGGACCCCCGGGGAGCTGTTTTTT.

This sequence joins TRBV4-1 and TRBJ2-1; a possible D gene is TRBD2 (5 bases). V was shortened by 0 bases and J by 4 bases, with 13 bases between the two germline ends. CDR1 is MGHRA and CDR2 is YSYEKL in the germline V gene. The CDR3 runs 16 residues. This chain's CDR3 is CASSQDSAGQYNEQFF. In DNA form, the CDR3 reads TGCGCCAGCAGCCAAGATAGTGCGGGCCAATACAATGAGCAGTTCTTC.

DNA of the CDR3: TGTGCCAGCAGCTTGGCCTCAGGGTCGCCTAATTCACCCCTCCACTTT. This sequence encodes CASSLASGSPNSPLHF. This chain links TRBV5-4 with TRBJ1-6; D perhaps matches TRBD1 (5 bases). V was shortened by 0 bases and J by 6 bases, with 13 bases between the two germline ends. CDR1 SGHNT and CDR2 YYREEE come from the germline V gene (reference sequence). CDR3 size: 16 residues.

The rearrangement uses TRBV24-1 and TRBJ1-6; 10 nucleotides match TRBD1. Germline V lookup: CDR1 KGHDR, CDR2 SFDVKD. Trimming at V came to 2 bases and at J to 10 bases, leaving 10 bases not matched to a gene. This CDR3 is built from 17 residues. The CDR3 coding sequence is TGTGCCACCAGTGATTGCTTCCGGGACAGGGGTAGGTCACCCCTCCACTTT. The encoded protein is CATSDCFRDRGRSPLHF.

This chain connects TRBV30 to TRBJ2-5; D is unresolved. Deletions cut 0 bases from V and 5 bases from J, with 10 bases between. Germline CDR1 reads GTSNPN; CDR2 reads SVGIG (reference sequence). The CDR3 runs to 13 residues. The CDR3 spells CAWSVMNIETQYF. DNA for the CDR3: TGTGCCTGGAGTGTCATGAATATTGAGACCCAGTACTTC.

This chain joins TRBV4-1 and TRBJ2-7; TRBD1 aligns across 9 bases. This CDR3 is 12 amino acids long. V lost 4 bases and J lost 5; bases outside the gene matches: 0. Germline V gene lookup returns CDR1 MGHRA and CDR2 YSYEKL. The DNA for the CDR3 is TGCGCCAGCAGCCGGACAGGGGACGAGCAGTACTTC. It specifies CASSRTGDEQYF.

V and J are TRBV29-1 and TRBJ2-3, with a possible D match to TRBD2 (7 bases). The CDR3 consists of 14 residues. Germline CDR1 SQVTM, CDR2 ANQGSEA. Trimming cost V 7 bases and J 2 bases, with 16 bases left between them. CDR3 region: CSEGARGPTDTQYF. Written as DNA, the CDR3 is TGCAGCGAAGGGGCGCGGGGGCCCACAGATACGCAGTATTTT.

The rearrangement links TRBV9 to TRBJ2-4; D is perhaps TRBD1 (6 bases). Germline V CDR1 and CDR2: SGDLS, YYNGEE. The CDR3 is made up of 15 amino acids. Trimming stripped 2 bases from V and 6 bases from J, with 15 bases between. The CDR3 loop reads CASSVRGEGGNIQYF. The CDR3 DNA follows: TGTGCCAGCAGCGTCAGGGGCGAAGGTGGAAACATTCAGTACTTC.

The chain employs TRBV14 and TRBJ1-2; D is unresolved. CDR3 length: 15 amino acids. The germline V gene has CDR1 SGHDN and CDR2 FVKESK. V lost 0 bases to trimming and J lost 4 bases, with 12 bases between them. CDR3 region: CASSQERGRGYGYTF. The CDR3 coding sequence is TGTGCCAGCAGCCAAGAACGGGGTCGGGGCTATGGCTACACCTTC.

V and J are TRBV9 and TRBJ2-1, with D possibly being TRBD1 or TRBD2 (5 bases each). Germline V gene sequence: CDR1 SGDLS, CDR2 YYNGEE. Trimming took 0 bases from V and 5 from J, leaving 12 bases between them. The CDR3 spans 15 residues. In DNA form, the CDR3 reads TGTGCCAGCAGCGTAGACCCGGGGCTGAACAATGAGCAGTTCTTC. This encodes CASSVDPGLNNEQFF.

This rearrangement joins TRBV6-1 to TRBJ2-3; TRBD2 matches 8 bases. There are 17 residues in the CDR3. The V gene's germline CDR1 is MNHNS and CDR2 SASEGT. The V gene end was trimmed by 1 base and the J gene end by 1 base; junction bases not matched to a gene: 7. Here the CDR3 DNA reads TGTGCCAGCAGTGAAGTCCCTACAGCGGGGGGCACAGATACGCAGTATTTT. Protein sequence: CASSEVPTAGGTDTQYF.

This chain links TRBV4-2 with TRBJ1-4; D is unresolved. The germline gives CDR1 LGHNA, CDR2 YNFKEQ. The CDR3 loop spans 16 amino acids. Trimming left V 1 base short and J 0 bases short, with 9 bases between. This chain's CDR3 is CASSQVGRTTNEKLFF. The DNA of the CDR3 is TGTGCCAGCAGCCAAGTAGGTAGAACAACTAATGAAAAACTGTTTTTT.

The chain is built from TRBV27 and TRBJ2-3; a weak D match, TRBD1 (7 bases). This CDR3 is 16 amino acids long. CDR1 and CDR2 from the germline V gene are MNHEY and SMNVEV (reference sequence). V gave up 6 bases and J gave up 4 bases, with 20 bases separating them. CDR3 DNA sequence: TGTGCCAGCAGAACACGACAGGGACTCGGGCCAGATACGCAGTATTTT. As protein: CASRTRQGLGPDTQYF.

This chain links TRBV18 with TRBJ1-3, with D tentatively TRBD1 (5 bases). CDR1 and CDR2 (germline): KGHSH, LQKENI. The CDR3 totals 16 residues. Deletions cut 3 bases from V and 0 bases from J, with 12 bases between. Here the CDR3 DNA reads TGTGCCAGCTCACCGCCGGGGCCGAGCTCTGGAAACACCATATATTTT. Encoded protein: CASSPPGPSSGNTIYF.

The V gene is TRBV24-1, the J gene TRBJ2-6, with D tentatively TRBD2 (6 bases). The CDR3 consists of 13 residues. The V end lost 12 bases, the J end lost 3 bases, and 11 bases lay between the germline ends. Germline V gene sequence: CDR1 KGHDR, CDR2 SFDVKD. The CDR3 loop reads CAAGGYGANVLTF. The CDR3 nucleotides read TGTGCCGCCGGGGGTTATGGGGCCAACGTCCTGACTTTC.

This chain uses TRBV30 with TRBJ1-4; 9 nucleotides line up with TRBD1. The V segment lost 5 bases and the J segment 8 bases; nucleotides outside the gene matches: 6. Germline V gene data show CDR1 as GTSNPN and CDR2 as SVGIG (reference sequence). CDR3 length equals 13 residues. The CDR3 loop reads CAWARTGEEKLFF. CDR3 sequence (DNA): TGTGCCTGGGCTCGGACAGGGGAAGAAAAACTGTTTTTT.

V is TRBV6-5 and J is TRBJ2-5; D may be TRBD1 or TRBD2 (5 bases each). Trimming removed 7 bases from V and 6 bases from J, with 15 bases in between. The CDR3 is 13 residues long. Germline CDR1 reads MNHEY; CDR2 reads SVGAGI. The CDR3 region is CASTGDRPKTQYF. The CDR3 nucleotides read TGTGCCAGCACCGGGGACCGTCCGAAGACCCAGTACTTC.

The DNA of the CDR3 is TGTGCCAGCTCACCCCGGACAGGGGAAGGCAACATTCAGTACTTC. It yields the protein CASSPRTGEGNIQYF. This chain connects TRBV18 to TRBJ2-4; the match to TRBD1 covers 9 bases. In germline, CDR1 is KGHSH, CDR2 LQKENI. After removal of 3 bases from V and 7 bases from J, the junction contained 7 bases not matched to a gene. The CDR3 is 15 residues long.